Presented here are 16 T cell receptor beta chains from one specimen sequenced in a study of regulatory T cells in long-lasting Graves disease. Combining iRepertoire HTBI primers with Arm-PCR of CDR3 regions, the authors built TCR beta libraries. TCRdb reprocessed the multiplex PCR reads with MiXCR, giving one entry per CDR3 protein. The table records approximately 460,000 distinct CDR3 sequences, 15% to 20% of them present only once. The time point was: newly diagnosed GD, antithyroid drugs for less than 3 months. From PBMCs, RNA was extracted and then used to make the TCR library. These data were also filed under a second study, of T cells in Graves' hyperthyroidism and ophthalmopathy.

Here the sequenced sample was peripheral blood mononuclear cells (PBMCs), taken at new diagnosis, from a patient treated with antithyroid drugs. These receptors originate from a woman in her twenties or thirties with Graves disease.

The sample holds many counts of this clonotype. The chain combines TRBV19 with TRBJ2-7; TRBD1 aligns across 8 bases. CDR3 length equals 15 residues. Trimming at V came to 9 bases and at J to 0 bases, leaving 10 bases not matched to a gene. CDR1 and CDR2 (germline): LNHDA, SQIVND (reference sequence). The CDR3 is CASRPGTGISYEQYF. CDR3 coding DNA: TGTGCCAGCCGGCCTGGGACAGGAATCTCCTACGAGCAGTACTTC.

Many counts were recorded for this clonotype. V usage is TRBV7-2 and J usage is TRBJ2-3; D gene ambiguous. CDR1 and CDR2 from the germline V gene are SGHTA and FQGNSA. This CDR3 contains 11 residues. V shed 5 bases and J shed 7 bases, with 7 bases lying between them. The CDR3 nucleotides read TGTGCCAGCAGCCTAAGCTATACGCAGTATTTT. Its translation is CASSLSYTQYF.

This clonotype was picked up a small number of times. The chain carries TRBV19 and TRBJ2-2; the D is unclear. Between the trimmed V and J ends, which lost 2 bases and 1 base, there was a span of 11 bases. CDR1 and CDR2 from the germline V gene are LNHDA and SQIVND (reference sequence). The CDR3 contains 16 residues. The CDR3 DNA reads as TGTGCCAGTAGTATAAGTCACCACCGGAACACCGGGGAGCTGTTTTTT. Translating it yields CASSISHHRNTGELFF.

This chain joins TRBV18 and TRBJ2-7; maybe TRBD2 (6 bases). The CDR3 is 15 residues long. CDR1 KGHSH and CDR2 LQKENI come from the germline V gene. V was cut by 5 bases and J by 7 bases, with 21 bases left in between. The CDR3 protein is CASSNQSSERYEQYF. DNA of the CDR3: TGTGCCAGCTCAAACCAGTCTAGCGAGAGGTATGAGCAGTACTTC.

In this sample, this clonotype turned up many times. The gene calls are TRBV10-3 and TRBJ2-5; 16 nucleotides agree with TRBD2. The CDR3 runs 16 residues. V gave up 7 bases and J gave up 2 bases; unmatched junction bases: 4. CDR1 and CDR2 from the germline V gene are ENHRY and SYGVKD. This chain's CDR3 is CAITKGLAGGQETQYF. The DNA for the CDR3 is TGTGCCATCACCAAGGGACTAGCGGGAGGGCAAGAGACCCAGTACTTC.

This clonotype has at least ten counts. This sequence joins TRBV20-1 and TRBJ2-7, with D tentatively TRBD2 (7 bases). The CDR3 is 14 residues long. Germline CDR1 is DFQATT and CDR2 is SNEGSKA (reference sequence). CDR3 sequence: CSQRGGEGRYEQYF. Written as DNA, the CDR3 is TGCAGCCAAAGGGGGGGGGAGGGCCGCTACGAGCAGTACTTC.

In its sample, this clonotype is medium-sized (0.01 to 0.1%). V gene TRBV7-2 combines with J gene TRBJ1-1, with 9 bases fitting TRBD1. In germline, CDR1 is SGHTA, CDR2 FQGNSA. This CDR3 is 16 amino acids long. V shed 6 bases and J 1 base; nucleotides not matched to a gene: 9. The DNA of the CDR3 is TGTGCCAGCAGTTTACGGGACAGGGTGTCGAACACTGAAGCTTTCTTT. This gives the protein CASSLRDRVSNTEAFF.

The V and J genes are TRBV13 and TRBJ2-1; a possible D gene is TRBD1 (5 bases). The CDR3 is 17 amino acids. Between the trimmed V and J ends, which lost 5 bases and 0 bases, there was a span of 17 bases. CDR1 is PRHDT, CDR2 FYEKMQ, per germline (reference sequence). In DNA form, the CDR3 reads TGTGCCAGCAGCCGGGCCCCCAGGGTGGTCTCCTACAATGAGCAGTTCTTC. Protein: CASSRAPRVVSYNEQFF.

This clonotype turned up a few times. V gene TRBV19 combines with J gene TRBJ2-1, with 8 positions matching TRBD2. CDR1 LNHDA and CDR2 SQIVND come from the germline V gene (reference sequence). V gave up 3 bases and J gave up 2 bases; unmatched junction bases: 3. This CDR3 contains 15 residues. CDR3 in amino acids: CASSMGAGAYNEQFF. CDR3 bases: TGTGCCAGTAGTATGGGAGCGGGAGCCTACAATGAGCAGTTCTTC.

The chain couples TRBV6-1 to TRBJ2-1, with a possible D match to TRBD1 (6 bases). The CDR3 runs 15 residues. V was cut by 6 bases and J by 4 bases, with 16 bases left in between. CDR1 and CDR2 from the germline V gene are MNHNS and SASEGT. CDR3 protein: CASSRDPGQYNEQFF. CDR3 DNA sequence: TGTGCCAGCAGCCGCGACCCGGGACAATACAATGAGCAGTTCTTC.

This clonotype was counted ten times or more. The rearrangement joins TRBV12-3 or TRBV12-4 to TRBJ2-2, with D perhaps TRBD1 or TRBD2 (5 bases each). The CDR3 is made up of 15 amino acids. The germline V and J ends were trimmed by 5 bases and 6 bases, with 16 bases remaining between them. The CDR3 reads CASSHQRGSSGELFF. The CDR3 nucleotides are TGTGCCAGCAGTCACCAGAGGGGAAGCTCCGGGGAGCTGTTTTTT.

The chain couples TRBV20-1 to TRBJ2-3; no clear D gene. The V end was cut by 3 bases, the J end by 3 bases, with 7 bases between. Per the germline V gene, CDR1 is DFQATT and CDR2 is SNEGSKA (reference sequence). CDR3 length: 12 amino acids. CDR3 sequence reads: CSASDSTDTQYF. In nucleotides, the CDR3 is TGCAGTGCTAGTGATTCGACAGATACGCAGTATTTT.

A few counts support this clonotype. This chain joins TRBV7-9 and TRBJ1-1; 7 bases align to TRBD1. CDR1 and CDR2 from the germline V gene are SEHNR and FQNEAQ (reference sequence). CDR3 size: 19 residues. V lost 4 bases and J lost 0; bases outside the gene matches: 17. The CDR3 DNA reads TGTGCCAGCAGCTCTACTGATATGACAGGGCCCCTTATGAACACTGAAGCTTTCTTT. Protein sequence: CASSSTDMTGPLMNTEAFF. The complete variable domain, with remaining parts taken from reference TRBV7-9 and TRBJ1-1, reads DTGVSQNPRHKITKRGQNVTFRCDPISEHNRLYWYRQTLGQGPEFLTYFQNEAQLEKSRLLSDRFSAERPKGSFSTLEIQRTEQGDSAMYLCASSSTDMTGPLMNTEAFFGQGTRLTVV.

This chain links TRBV19 with TRBJ1-5, with TRBD1 matching over 8 bases. Unmatched junction bases numbered 6, after V lost 2 bases and J lost 0 bases. This CDR3 is 17 amino acids long. The germline V gene has CDR1 LNHDA and CDR2 SQIVND (reference sequence). CDR3: CASSIPGGPDSNQPQHF. CDR3 DNA: TGTGCCAGTAGTATACCAGGGGGCCCGGATAGCAATCAGCCCCAGCATTTT.

The table lists this clonotype with many counts. The chain carries TRBV5-1 and TRBJ2-2, with TRBD2 matching 8 bases. This CDR3 is built from 16 residues. V was clipped by 4 bases and J by 0 bases; unmatched bases: 5. Germline V CDR1 and CDR2: SGHRS, YFSETQ. Here the CDR3 DNA reads TGCGCCAGCAGCCTCCAGACTAGCGCGAACACCGGGGAGCTGTTTTTT. Residues: CASSLQTSANTGELFF.

This clonotype was observed many times. V gene TRBV7-6 combines with J gene TRBJ2-2, with no clear D. This CDR3 contains 13 residues. Trimming removed 5 bases at V and 5 bases at J, with 9 bases between. The germline CDR1 and CDR2 sequences are SGHVS and FNYEAQ. CDR3 DNA: TGTGCCAGCAGCCAAGGGTCGACCGGGGAGCTGTTTTTT. This gives the protein CASSQGSTGELFF.